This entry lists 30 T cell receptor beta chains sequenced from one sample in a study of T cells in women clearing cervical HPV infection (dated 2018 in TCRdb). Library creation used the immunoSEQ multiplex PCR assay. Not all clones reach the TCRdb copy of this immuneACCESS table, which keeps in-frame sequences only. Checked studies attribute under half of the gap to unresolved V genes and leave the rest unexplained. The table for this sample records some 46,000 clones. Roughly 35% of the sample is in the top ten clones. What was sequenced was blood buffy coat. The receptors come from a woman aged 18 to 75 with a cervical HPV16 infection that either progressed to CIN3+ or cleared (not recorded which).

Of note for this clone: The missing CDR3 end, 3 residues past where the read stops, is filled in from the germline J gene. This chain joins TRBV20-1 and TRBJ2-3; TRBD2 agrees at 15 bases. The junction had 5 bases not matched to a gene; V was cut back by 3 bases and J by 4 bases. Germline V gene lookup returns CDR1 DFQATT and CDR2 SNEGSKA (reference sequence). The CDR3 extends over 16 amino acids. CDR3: CSARRGLAGGSDTQYF. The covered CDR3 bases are TGCAGTGCTAGGAGGGGACTAGCGGGAGGATCAGATACG.

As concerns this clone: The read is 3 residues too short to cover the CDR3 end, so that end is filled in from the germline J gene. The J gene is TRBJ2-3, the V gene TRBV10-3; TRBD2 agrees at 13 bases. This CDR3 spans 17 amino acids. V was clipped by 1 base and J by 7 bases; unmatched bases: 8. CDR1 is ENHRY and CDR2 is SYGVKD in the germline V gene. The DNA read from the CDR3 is TGTGCCATCAGTGAGTTGTGGACTAGCGGGAGTTCAAATACG. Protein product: CAISELWTSGSSNT. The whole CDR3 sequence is CAISELWTSGSSNTQYF.

The CDR3 sequence: CASRGVGDRGRKGYGYTF. The part of the CDR3 DNA that was read is TGTGCCAGTAGGGGGGTAGGGGACAGGGGGCGCAAAGGCTATGGC. The chain employs TRBV19 and TRBJ1-2; 12 nucleotides line up with TRBD1. Read coverage stops 3 residues before the CDR3 terminus; the germline J gene supplies the remainder. The germline V gene has CDR1 LNHDA and CDR2 SQIVND (reference sequence). The CDR3 totals 18 residues. Trimming took 6 bases from V and 4 from J; bases not matched to a gene: 15.

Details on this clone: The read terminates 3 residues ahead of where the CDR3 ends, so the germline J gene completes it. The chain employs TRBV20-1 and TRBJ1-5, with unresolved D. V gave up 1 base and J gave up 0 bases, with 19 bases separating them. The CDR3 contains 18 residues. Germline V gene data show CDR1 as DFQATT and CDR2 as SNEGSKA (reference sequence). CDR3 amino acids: CSARGSVGRKNSNQPQHF. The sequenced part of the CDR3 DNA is TGCAGTGCTAGAGGAAGCGTGGGTCGGAAAAATAGCAATCAGCCC.

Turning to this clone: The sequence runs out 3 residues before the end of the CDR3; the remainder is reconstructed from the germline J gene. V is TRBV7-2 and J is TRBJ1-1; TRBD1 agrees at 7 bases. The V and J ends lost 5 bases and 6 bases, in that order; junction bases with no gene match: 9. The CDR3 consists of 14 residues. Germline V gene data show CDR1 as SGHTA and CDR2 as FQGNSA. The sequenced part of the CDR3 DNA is TGTGCCAGCAGCCAGGGGGGAAGGGCGGCTGAA. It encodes CASSQGGRAAE. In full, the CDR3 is CASSQGGRAAEAFF.

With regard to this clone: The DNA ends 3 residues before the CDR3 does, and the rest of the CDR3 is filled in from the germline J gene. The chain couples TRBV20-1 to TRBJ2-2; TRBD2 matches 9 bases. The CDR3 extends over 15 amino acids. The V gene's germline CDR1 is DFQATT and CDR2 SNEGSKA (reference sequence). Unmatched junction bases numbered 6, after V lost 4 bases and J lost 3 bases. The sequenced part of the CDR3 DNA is TGCAGTGCTAAGGTAGCGGGAGTGGACACCGGGGAG. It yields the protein CSAKVAGVDTGE. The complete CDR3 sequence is CSAKVAGVDTGELFF.

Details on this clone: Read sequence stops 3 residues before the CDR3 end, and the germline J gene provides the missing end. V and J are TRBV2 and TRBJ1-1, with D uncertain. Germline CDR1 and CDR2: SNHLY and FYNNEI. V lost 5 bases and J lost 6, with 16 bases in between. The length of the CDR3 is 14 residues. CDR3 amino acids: CASSFTEGESEAFF. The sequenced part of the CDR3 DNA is TGTGCCAGCAGTTTCACAGAAGGAGAGTCTGAA.

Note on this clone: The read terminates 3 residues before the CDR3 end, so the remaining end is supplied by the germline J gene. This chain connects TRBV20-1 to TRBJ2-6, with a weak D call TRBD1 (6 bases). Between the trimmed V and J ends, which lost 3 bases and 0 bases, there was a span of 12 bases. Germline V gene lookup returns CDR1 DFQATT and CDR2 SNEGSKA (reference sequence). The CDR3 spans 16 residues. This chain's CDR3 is CSASRGQISGANVLTF. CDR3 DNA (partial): TGCAGTGCTAGCAGGGGACAAATCTCTGGGGCCAACGTC.

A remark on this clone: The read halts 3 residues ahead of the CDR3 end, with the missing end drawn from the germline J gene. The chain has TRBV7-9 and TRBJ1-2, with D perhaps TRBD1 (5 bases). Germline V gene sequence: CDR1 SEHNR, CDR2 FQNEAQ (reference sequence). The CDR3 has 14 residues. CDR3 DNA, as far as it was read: TGTGCCAGCAGCCCCATAACAGGTGCAGATACC. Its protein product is CASSPITGADT. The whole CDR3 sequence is CASSPITGADTYTF.

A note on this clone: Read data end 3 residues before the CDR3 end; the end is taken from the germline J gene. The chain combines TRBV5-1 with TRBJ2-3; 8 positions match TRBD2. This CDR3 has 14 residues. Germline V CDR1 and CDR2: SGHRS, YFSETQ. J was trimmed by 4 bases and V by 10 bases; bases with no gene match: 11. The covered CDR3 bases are TGCGCCTCGAAGCGGGAGATGTTGGCAGATACG. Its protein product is CASKREMLADT. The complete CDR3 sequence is CASKREMLADTQYF.

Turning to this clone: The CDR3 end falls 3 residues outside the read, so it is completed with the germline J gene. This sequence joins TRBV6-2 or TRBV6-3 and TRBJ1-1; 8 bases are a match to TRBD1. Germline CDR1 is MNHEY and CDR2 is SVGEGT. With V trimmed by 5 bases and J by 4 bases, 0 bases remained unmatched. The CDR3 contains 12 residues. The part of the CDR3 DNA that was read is TGTGCCAGCAGTGACAGGGGCACTGAA. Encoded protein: CASSDRGTE. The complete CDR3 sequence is CASSDRGTEAFF.

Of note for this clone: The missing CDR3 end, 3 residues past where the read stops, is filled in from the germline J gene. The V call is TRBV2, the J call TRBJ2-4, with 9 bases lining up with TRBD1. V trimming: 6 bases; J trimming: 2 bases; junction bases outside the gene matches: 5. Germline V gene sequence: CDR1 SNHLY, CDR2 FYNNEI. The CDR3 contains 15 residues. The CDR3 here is CASSGTGLSKNIQYF. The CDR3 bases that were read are TGTGCCAGCAGCGGGACAGGGCTGTCCAAAAACATT.

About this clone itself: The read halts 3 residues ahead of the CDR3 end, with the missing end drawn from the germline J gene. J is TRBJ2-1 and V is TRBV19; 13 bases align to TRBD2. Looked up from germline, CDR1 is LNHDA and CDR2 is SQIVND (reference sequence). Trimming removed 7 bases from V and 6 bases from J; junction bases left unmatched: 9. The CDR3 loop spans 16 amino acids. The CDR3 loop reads CASTRTSGSTGNEQFF. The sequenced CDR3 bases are TGTGCCAGTACCCGGACTAGCGGGAGCACGGGCAATGAG.

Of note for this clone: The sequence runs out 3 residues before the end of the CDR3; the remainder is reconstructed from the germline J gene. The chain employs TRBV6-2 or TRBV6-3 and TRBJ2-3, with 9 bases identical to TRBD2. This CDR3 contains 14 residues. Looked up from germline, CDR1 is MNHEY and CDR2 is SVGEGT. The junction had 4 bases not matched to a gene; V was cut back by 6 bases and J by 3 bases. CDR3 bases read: TGTGCCAGCAGCCATAGCGGGAGAACAGATACG. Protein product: CASSHSGRTDT. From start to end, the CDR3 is CASSHSGRTDTQYF.

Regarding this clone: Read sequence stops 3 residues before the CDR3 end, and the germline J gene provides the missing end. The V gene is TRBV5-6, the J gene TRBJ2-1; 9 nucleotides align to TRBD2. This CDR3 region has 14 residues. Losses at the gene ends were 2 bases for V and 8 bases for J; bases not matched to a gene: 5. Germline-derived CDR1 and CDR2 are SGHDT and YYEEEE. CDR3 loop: CASSFGGGAHEQFF. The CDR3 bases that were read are TGTGCCAGCAGCTTTGGCGGGGGGGCCCATGAG. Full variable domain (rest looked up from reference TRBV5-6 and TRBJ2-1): DAGVTQSPTHLIKTRGQQVTLRCSPKSGHDTVSWYQQALGQGPQFIFQYYEEEERQRGNFPDRFSGHQFPNYSSELNVNALLLGDSALYLCASSFGGGAHEQFFGPGTRLTVL.

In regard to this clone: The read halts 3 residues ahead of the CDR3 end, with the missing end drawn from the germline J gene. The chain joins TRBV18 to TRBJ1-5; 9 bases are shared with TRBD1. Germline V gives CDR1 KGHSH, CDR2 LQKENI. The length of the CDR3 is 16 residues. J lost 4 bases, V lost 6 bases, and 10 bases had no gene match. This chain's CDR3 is CASSPNTGTGNQPQHF. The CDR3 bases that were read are TGTGCCAGCTCTCCTAATACCGGGACAGGGAATCAGCCC.

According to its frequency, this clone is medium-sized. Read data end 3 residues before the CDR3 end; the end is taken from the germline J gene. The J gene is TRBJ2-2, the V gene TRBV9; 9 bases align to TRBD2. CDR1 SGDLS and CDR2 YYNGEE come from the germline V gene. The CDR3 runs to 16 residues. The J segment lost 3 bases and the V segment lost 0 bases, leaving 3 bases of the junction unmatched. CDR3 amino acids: CASSVGLAGDTGELFF. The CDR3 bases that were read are TGTGCCAGCAGCGTAGGTTTAGCGGGAGACACCGGGGAG.

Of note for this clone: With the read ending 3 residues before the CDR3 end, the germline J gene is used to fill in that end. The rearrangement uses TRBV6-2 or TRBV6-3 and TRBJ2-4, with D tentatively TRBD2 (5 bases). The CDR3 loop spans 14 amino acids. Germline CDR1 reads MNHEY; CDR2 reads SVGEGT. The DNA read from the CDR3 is TGTGCCAGCACCCGGACGGAGGACTTACGGGTT. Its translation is CASTRTEDLRV. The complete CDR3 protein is CASTRTEDLRVQYF.

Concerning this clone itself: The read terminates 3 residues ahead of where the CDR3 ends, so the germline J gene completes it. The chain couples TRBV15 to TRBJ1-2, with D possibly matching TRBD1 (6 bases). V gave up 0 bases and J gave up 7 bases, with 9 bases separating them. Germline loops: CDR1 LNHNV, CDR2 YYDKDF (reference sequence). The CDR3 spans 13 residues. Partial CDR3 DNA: TGTGCCACCAGCAGAGATTTGACAGGTGGC. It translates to CATSRDLTGG. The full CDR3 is CATSRDLTGGYTF.

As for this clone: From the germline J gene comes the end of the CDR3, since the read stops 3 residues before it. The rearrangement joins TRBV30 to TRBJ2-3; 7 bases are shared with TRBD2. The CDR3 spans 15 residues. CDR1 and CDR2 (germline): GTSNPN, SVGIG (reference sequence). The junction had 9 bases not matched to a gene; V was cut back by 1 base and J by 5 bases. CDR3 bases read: TGTGCCTGGAGTGGGGTCGGGGGGTTTTTAGATACG. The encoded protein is CAWSGVGGFLDT. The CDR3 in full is CAWSGVGGFLDTQYF.

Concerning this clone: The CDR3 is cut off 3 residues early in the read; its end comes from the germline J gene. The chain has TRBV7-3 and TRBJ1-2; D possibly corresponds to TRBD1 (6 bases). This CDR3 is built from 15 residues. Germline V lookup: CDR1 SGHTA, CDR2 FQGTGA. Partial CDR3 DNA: TGTGCCAGCAGTTTAGGGGGGTCCTACAATGATGAC. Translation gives CASSLGGSYNDD. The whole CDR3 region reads CASSLGGSYNDDYTF.

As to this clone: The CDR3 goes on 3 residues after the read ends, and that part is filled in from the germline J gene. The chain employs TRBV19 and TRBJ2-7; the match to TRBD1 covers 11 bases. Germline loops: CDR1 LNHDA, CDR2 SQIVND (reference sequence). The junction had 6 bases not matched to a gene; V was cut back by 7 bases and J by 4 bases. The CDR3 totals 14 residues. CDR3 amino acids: CASKPDRGRYEQYF. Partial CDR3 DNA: TGTGCCAGTAAACCGGACAGGGGGCGATACGAG.

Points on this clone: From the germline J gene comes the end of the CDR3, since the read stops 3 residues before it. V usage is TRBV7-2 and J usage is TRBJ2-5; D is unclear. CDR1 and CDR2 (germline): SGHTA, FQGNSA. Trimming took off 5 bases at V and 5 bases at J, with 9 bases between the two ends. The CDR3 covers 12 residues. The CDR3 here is CASSPYSETQYF. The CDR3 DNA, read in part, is TGTGCCAGCAGCCCCTATTCCGAGACC.

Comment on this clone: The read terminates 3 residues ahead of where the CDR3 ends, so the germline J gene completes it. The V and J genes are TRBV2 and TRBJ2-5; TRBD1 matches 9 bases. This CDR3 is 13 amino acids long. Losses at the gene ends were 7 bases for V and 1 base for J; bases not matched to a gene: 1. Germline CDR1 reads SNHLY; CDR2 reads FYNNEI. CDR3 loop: CASKDRGQETQYF. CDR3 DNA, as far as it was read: TGTGCCAGCAAGGACAGGGGCCAAGAGACC.

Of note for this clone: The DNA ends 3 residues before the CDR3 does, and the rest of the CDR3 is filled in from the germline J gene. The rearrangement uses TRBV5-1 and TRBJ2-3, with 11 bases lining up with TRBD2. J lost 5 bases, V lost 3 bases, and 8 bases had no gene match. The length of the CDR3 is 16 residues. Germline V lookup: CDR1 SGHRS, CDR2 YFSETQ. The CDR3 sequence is CASSSLAGGQVDTQYF. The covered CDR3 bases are TGCGCCAGCAGCTCCTTAGCGGGGGGGCAGGTAGATACG.

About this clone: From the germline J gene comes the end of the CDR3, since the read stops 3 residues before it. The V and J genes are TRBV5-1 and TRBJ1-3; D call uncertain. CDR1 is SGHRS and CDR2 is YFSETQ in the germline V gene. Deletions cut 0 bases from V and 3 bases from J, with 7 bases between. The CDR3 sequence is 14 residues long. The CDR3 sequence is CASSLVGGGNTIYF. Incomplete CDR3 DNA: TGCGCCAGCAGCTTGGTAGGCGGTGGAAACACC. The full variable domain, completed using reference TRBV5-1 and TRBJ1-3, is KAGVTQTPRYLIKTRGQQVTLSCSPISGHRSVSWYQQTPGQGLQFLFEYFSETQRNKGNFPGRFSGRQFSNSRSEMNVSTLELGDSALYLCASSLVGGGNTIYFGEGSWLTVV.

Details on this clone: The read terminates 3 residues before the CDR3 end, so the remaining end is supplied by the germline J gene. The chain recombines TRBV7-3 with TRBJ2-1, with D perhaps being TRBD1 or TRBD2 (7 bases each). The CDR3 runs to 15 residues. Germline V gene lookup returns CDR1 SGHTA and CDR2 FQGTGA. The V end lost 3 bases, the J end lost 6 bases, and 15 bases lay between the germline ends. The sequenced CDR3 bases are TGTGCCAGCAGCTTGACAGCGGGACAGACCAATGAG. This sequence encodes CASSLTAGQTNE. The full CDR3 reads CASSLTAGQTNEQFF.

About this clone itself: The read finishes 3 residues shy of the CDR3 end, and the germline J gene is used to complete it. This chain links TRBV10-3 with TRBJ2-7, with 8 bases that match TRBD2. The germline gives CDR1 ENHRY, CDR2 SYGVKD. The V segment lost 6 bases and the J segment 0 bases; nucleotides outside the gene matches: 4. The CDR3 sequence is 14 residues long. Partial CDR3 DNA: TGTGCCATCAGAGTTAGCGGGAACTCCTACGAG. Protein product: CAIRVSGNSYE. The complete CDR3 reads CAIRVSGNSYEQYF.

CDR3 protein: CSVEELAGRAYEQYF. The DNA read from the CDR3 is TGCAGCGTTGAAGAATTAGCGGGGAGGGCCTACGAG. The chain carries TRBV29-1 and TRBJ2-7; 8 nucleotides align to TRBD2. The observed sequence ends 3 residues before the CDR3 terminus, with the missing tail filled in from the germline J gene. Germline CDR1 is SQVTM and CDR2 is ANQGSEA. This CDR3 is built from 15 residues. J lost 2 bases, V lost 0 bases, and 6 bases had no gene match.

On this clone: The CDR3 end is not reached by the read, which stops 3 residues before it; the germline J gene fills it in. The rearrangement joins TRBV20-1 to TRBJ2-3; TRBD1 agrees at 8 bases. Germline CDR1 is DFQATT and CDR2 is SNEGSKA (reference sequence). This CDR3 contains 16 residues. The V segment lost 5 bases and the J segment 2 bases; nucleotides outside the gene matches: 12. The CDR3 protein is CSAVNLQGVNTDTQYF. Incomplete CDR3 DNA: TGCAGTGCTGTTAACCTACAGGGGGTTAACACAGATACG.